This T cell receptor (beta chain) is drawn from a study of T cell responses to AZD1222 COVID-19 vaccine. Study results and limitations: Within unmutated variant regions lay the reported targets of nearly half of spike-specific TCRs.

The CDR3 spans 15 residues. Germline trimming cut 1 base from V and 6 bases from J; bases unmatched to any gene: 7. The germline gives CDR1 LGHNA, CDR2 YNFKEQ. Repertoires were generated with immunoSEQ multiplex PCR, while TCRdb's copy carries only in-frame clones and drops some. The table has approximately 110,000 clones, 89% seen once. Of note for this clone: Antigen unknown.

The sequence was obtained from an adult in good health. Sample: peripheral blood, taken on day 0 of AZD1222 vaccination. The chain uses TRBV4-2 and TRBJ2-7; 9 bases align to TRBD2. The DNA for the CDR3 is TGTGCCAGCAGCCAAGGTGCGGGAGGGCCTGTCGAGCAGTACTTC. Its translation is CASSQGAGGPVEQYF.